Listed here are 10 T cell receptor beta chains from one sample, sequenced in a study of OX40 agonist ivuxolimab in advanced cancers. Sequencing was performed with immunoSEQ multiplex PCR; in TCRdb, only in-frame clones are kept and a portion is missing. This sample has about 58,000 clones, with 82% found just once. The material sequenced was CD4+ or CD8+ T cells sorted from blood, taken in a trial of the OX40 agonist ivuxolimab. These receptors were taken from an adult with an advanced solid tumor such as melanoma, head and neck, liver or kidney cancer.

The gene calls are TRBV9 and TRBJ2-7, with 8 bases that match TRBD1. Germline V gene sequence: CDR1 SGDLS, CDR2 YYNGEE. There are 14 residues in the CDR3. V shed 3 bases, J shed 8 bases, and the junction held 10 bases outside the gene matches. The CDR3 sequence: CASSGGTGQSKQYF. In DNA, the CDR3 is TGTGCCAGCAGCGGCGGGACAGGACAGAGCAAGCAGTACTTC.

This rearrangement joins TRBV5-6 to TRBJ1-1, with D maybe TRBD1 (6 bases). V was trimmed by 4 bases and J by 4 bases, leaving 17 bases between them. The CDR3 length is 15 residues. The germline V gene has CDR1 SGHDT and CDR2 YYEEEE. The CDR3 DNA reads as TGTGCCAGCAGCCTGGGTCTCGCCAGGGGCACTGAAGCTTTCTTT. Its protein product is CASSLGLARGTEAFF.

The chain recombines TRBV7-6 with TRBJ2-3, with TRBD2 matching over 11 bases. The CDR3 extends over 19 amino acids. V lost 5 bases, J lost 2 bases, and 15 bases stayed unmatched. From germline, CDR1 is SGHVS and CDR2 FNYEAQ. The CDR3 region is CASSRRGSGGARVTDTQYF. The DNA of the CDR3 is TGTGCCAGCAGCCGCCGGGGTAGCGGGGGGGCCCGGGTCACAGATACGCAGTATTTT.

CDR3 coding DNA: TGTGCCACCAGCAGAGACTTGGGGAACACTGAAGCTTTCTTT. As protein: CATSRDLGNTEAFF. This chain uses TRBV15 with TRBJ1-1, with D uncertain. V was trimmed by 0 bases and J by 1 base, leaving 6 bases between them. This CDR3 is 14 amino acids long. The V gene's germline CDR1 is LNHNV and CDR2 YYDKDF (reference sequence).

The sample holds many counts of this clone. The chain employs TRBV18 and TRBJ1-5; D is ambiguous. The CDR3 consists of 14 residues. Germline assignment: CDR1 KGHSH and CDR2 LQKENI. The V end was cut by 6 bases, the J end by 0 bases, with 9 bases between. The DNA of the CDR3 is TGTGCCAGCTCGTCAGGAAATAGCAATCAGCCCCAGCATTTT. Residues: CASSSGNSNQPQHF.

This chain links TRBV7-9 with TRBJ1-1; D call uncertain. Between the trimmed V and J ends, which lost 3 bases and 1 base, there was a span of 15 bases. Germline CDR1 reads SEHNR; CDR2 reads FQNEAQ (reference sequence). This CDR3 is built from 16 residues. The chain's CDR3 is CASSFAWALGNTEAFF. The CDR3 coding sequence is TGTGCCAGCAGCTTCGCCTGGGCTTTGGGGAACACTGAAGCTTTCTTT.

CDR3 sequence reads: CASSERGYEQYF. The DNA of the CDR3 is TGTGCCAGCAGCGAGAGGGGCTACGAGCAGTACTTC. The J gene is TRBJ2-7, the V gene TRBV7-8; D assignment may be TRBD1 or TRBD2 (5 bases each). CDR3 length: 12 residues. CDR1 is SGHVS, CDR2 FQNEAQ, per germline. V gave up 5 bases and J gave up 3 bases, with 8 bases separating them.

This clone was found a few times. V usage is TRBV19 and J usage is TRBJ1-1; D is possibly TRBD1 (5 bases). V lost 5 bases and J lost 0, with 16 bases in between. Germline V gives CDR1 LNHDA, CDR2 SQIVND (reference sequence). CDR3 size: 16 residues. CDR3 in amino acids: CASSPSGTLVNTEAFF. Written as DNA, the CDR3 is TGTGCCAGTAGTCCCTCGGGGACCTTAGTGAACACTGAAGCTTTCTTT.

The CDR3 DNA follows: TGTGCCTGGAGTGTAGTGAACAGGCGGAACACTGAAGCTTTCTTT. Translating gives CAWSVVNRRNTEAFF. The chain uses TRBV30 and TRBJ1-1; D possibly corresponds to TRBD1 (5 bases). The germline V and J ends were trimmed by 0 bases and 1 base, with 12 bases remaining between them. This CDR3 contains 15 residues. Germline values: CDR1 GTSNPN, CDR2 SVGIG (reference sequence).

This clone was found once. The genes are TRBV29-1 and TRBJ2-3; D might be TRBD2 (5 bases). The CDR3 runs to 12 residues. Germline-derived CDR1 and CDR2 are SQVTM and ANQGSEA. The DNA of the CDR3 is TGCAGTAGCCGGGAAGGCACAGATACGCAGTATTTT. Translated, it gives CSSREGTDTQYF.